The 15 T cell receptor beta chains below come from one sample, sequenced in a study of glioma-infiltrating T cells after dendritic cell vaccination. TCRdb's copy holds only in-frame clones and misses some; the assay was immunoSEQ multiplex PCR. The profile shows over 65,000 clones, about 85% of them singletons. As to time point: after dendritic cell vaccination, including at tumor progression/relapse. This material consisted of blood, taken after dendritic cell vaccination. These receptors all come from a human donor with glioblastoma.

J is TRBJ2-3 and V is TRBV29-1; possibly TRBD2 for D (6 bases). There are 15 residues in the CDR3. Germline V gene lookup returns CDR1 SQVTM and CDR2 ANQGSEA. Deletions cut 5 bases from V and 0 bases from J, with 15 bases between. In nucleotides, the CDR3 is TGCAGCGTTTTGGAACTCCGGGAGAGCACAGATACGCAGTATTTT. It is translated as CSVLELRESTDTQYF.

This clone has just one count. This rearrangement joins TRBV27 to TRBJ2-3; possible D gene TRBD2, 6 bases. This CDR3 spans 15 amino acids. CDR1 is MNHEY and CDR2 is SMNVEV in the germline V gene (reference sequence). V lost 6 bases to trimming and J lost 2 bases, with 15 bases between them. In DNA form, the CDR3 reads TGTGCCAGCAGCATATTGGGGGGATCCACAGATACGCAGTATTTT. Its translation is CASSILGGSTDTQYF.

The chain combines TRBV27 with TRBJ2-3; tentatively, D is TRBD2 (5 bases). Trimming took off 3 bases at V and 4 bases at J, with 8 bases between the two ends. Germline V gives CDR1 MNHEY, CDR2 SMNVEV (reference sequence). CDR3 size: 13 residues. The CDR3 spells CASSLRRPDTQYF. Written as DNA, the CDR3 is TGTGCCAGCAGTTTGCGGAGGCCAGATACGCAGTATTTT.

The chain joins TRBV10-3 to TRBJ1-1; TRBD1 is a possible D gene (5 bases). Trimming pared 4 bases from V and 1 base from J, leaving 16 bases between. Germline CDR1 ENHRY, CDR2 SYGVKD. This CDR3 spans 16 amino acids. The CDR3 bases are TGTGCCATCAGTGGACAGTCAGCCAAGAGGAACACTGAAGCTTTCTTT. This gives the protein CAISGQSAKRNTEAFF.

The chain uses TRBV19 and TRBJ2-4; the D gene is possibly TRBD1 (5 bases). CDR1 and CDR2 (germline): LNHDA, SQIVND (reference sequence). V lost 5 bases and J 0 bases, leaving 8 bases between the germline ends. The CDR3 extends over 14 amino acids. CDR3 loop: CASSGRVAKNIQYF. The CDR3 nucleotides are TGTGCCAGTAGTGGCAGGGTAGCCAAAAACATTCAGTACTTC.

The CDR3 DNA reads as TGTGCCAGCAGTTACTCAGTGGACAGGGGAGAAAAACTGTTTTTT. It codes for CASSYSVDRGEKLFF. V gene TRBV6-5 combines with J gene TRBJ1-4; TRBD1 matches at 9 bases. The germline gives CDR1 MNHEY, CDR2 SVGAGI. J gave up 8 bases and V 0 bases, and 4 bases lay outside the gene matches. The CDR3 loop spans 15 amino acids.

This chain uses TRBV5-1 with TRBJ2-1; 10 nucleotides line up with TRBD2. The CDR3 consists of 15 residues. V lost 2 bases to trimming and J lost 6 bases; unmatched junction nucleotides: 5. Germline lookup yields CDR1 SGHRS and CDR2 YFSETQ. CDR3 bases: TGCGCCAGCAGCTTAGGAAGCGGGGGGGTCAATGAGCAGTTCTTC. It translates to CASSLGSGGVNEQFF.

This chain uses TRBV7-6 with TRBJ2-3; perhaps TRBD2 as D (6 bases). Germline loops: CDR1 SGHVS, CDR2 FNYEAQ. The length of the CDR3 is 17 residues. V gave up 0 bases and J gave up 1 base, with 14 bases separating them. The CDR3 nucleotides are TGTGCCAGCAGCTTAGCCCTGGCTAGCGCTCGCACAGATACGCAGTATTTT. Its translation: CASSLALASARTDTQYF.

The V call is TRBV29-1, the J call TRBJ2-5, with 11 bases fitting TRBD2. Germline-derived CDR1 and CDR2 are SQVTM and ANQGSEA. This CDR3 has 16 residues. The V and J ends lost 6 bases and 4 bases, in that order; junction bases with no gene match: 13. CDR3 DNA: TGCAGCGTGGCCCCCTCTAGCGGGAGGTCCCGAGAGACCCAGTACTTC. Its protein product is CSVAPSSGRSRETQYF.

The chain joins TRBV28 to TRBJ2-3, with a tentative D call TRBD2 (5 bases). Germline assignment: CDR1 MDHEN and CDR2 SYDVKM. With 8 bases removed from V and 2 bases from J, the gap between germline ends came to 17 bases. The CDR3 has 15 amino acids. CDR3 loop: CASLNGKPHTDTQYF. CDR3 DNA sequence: TGTGCCAGCCTCAACGGGAAACCCCACACAGATACGCAGTATTTT.

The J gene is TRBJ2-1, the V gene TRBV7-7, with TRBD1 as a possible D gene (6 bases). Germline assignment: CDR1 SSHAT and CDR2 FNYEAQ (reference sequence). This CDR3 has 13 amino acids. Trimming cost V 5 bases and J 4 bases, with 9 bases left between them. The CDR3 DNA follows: TGTGCCAGCAGCCGACAGGAGTACAATGAGCAGTTCTTC. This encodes CASSRQEYNEQFF.

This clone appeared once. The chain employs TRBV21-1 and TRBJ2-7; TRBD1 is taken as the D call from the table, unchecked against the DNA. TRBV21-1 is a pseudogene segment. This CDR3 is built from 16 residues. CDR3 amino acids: CASSKAVDRGSYEQYF. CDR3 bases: TGTGCCAGCAGCAAAGCGGTGGACAGGGGCTCCTACGAGCAGTACTTC.

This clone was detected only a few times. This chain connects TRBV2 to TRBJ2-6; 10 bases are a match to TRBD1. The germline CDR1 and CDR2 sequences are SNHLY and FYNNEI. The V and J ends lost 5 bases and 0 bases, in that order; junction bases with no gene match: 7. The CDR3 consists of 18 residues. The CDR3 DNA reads TGTGCCAGCAGTCACCCGGGACAGGGGAGCTCTGGGGCCAACGTCCTGACTTTC. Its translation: CASSHPGQGSSGANVLTF.

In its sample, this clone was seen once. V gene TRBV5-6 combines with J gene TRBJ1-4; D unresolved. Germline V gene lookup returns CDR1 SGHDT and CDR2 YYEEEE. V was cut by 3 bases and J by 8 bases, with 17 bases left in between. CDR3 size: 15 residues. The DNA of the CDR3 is TGTGCCAGCAGCTGGAGGGCGAACTTTCGAGAAAAACTGTTTTTT. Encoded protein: CASSWRANFREKLFF. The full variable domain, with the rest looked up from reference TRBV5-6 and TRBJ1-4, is DAGVTQSPTHLIKTRGQQVTLRCSPKSGHDTVSWYQQALGQGPQFIFQYYEEEERQRGNFPDRFSGHQFPNYSSELNVNALLLGDSALYLCASSWRANFREKLFFGSGTQLSVL.

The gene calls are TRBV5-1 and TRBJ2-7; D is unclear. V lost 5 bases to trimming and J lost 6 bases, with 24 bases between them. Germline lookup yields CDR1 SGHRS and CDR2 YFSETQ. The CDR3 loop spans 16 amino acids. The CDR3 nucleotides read TGCGCCAGCAGACCCCGGATCGGAGCTCCTTATTCCGAGCAGTACTTC. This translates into CASRPRIGAPYSEQYF.